The 32 T cell receptor beta chains presented below share a single source sample, sequenced in a study of blood T cell repertoires in COVID-19. Using immunoSEQ multiplex PCR, the repertoire was profiled, and TCRdb retains in-frame clones only, with some absent. The profile shows over 110,000 clones, 80% of them singletons. The sequenced sample consisted of peripheral blood. The receptors originated from a man aged 65 to 85 who had recovered from COVID-19.

The sample holds a few counts of this clone. The rearrangement joins TRBV7-9 to TRBJ1-2; 8 positions match TRBD1. CDR1 and CDR2 from the germline V gene are SEHNR and FQNEAQ (reference sequence). V was clipped by 3 bases and J by 6 bases; unmatched bases: 12. This CDR3 is built from 16 residues. CDR3 loop: CASSLNPGGVKNGYTF. CDR3 DNA: TGTGCCAGCAGCTTGAACCCAGGGGGCGTTAAGAATGGCTACACCTTC.

The chain is built from TRBV6-5 and TRBJ2-7; 9 bases agree with TRBD2. In germline, CDR1 is MNHEY, CDR2 SVGAGI. This CDR3 has 15 amino acids. The trim removed 2 bases at V and 3 bases at J, leaving 5 bases unmatched. CDR3 region: CASSYGGLAGYEQYF. Written as DNA, the CDR3 is TGTGCCAGCAGTTACGGGGGACTAGCTGGCTACGAGCAGTACTTC.

The chain recombines TRBV9 with TRBJ2-3, with 7 nucleotides matching TRBD2. The CDR3 consists of 16 residues. With 3 bases clipped from V and 2 bases from J, the junction kept 9 bases outside the gene matches. Germline CDR1 and CDR2: SGDLS and YYNGEE. The CDR3 bases are TGTGCCAGCAGCGCCTCATCTCTAGCGGTCACAGATACGCAGTATTTT. This gives the protein CASSASSLAVTDTQYF.

J is TRBJ2-2 and V is TRBV7-9; possible D gene TRBD1, 7 bases. The CDR3 is 15 amino acids. Germline-derived CDR1 and CDR2 are SEHNR and FQNEAQ (reference sequence). With 4 bases removed from V and 4 bases from J, the gap between germline ends came to 13 bases. The CDR3 DNA reads as TGTGCCAGCAGCTCAGGGGGGCGCATCACCGGGGAGCTGTTTTTT. Translated, it gives CASSSGGRITGELFF.

The chain recombines TRBV11-2 with TRBJ1-5, with D perhaps matching TRBD1 (6 bases). This CDR3 comprises 15 residues. V lost 4 bases and J 5 bases, leaving 15 bases between the germline ends. Germline values: CDR1 SGHAT, CDR2 FQNNGV. The CDR3 is CASSSIQGTDQPQHF. In nucleotides, the CDR3 is TGTGCCAGCAGCTCCATACAGGGTACGGATCAGCCCCAGCATTTT.

This rearrangement joins TRBV25-1 to TRBJ2-3; D might be TRBD2 (5 bases). Trimming left V 2 bases short and J 7 bases short, with 16 bases between. This CDR3 has 15 amino acids. Per germline, CDR1 MGHDK and CDR2 SYGVNS. In DNA form, the CDR3 reads TGTGCCAGCAGTGAACTACTAGGGAGAGGTCATACGCAGTATTTT. Amino acid sequence: CASSELLGRGHTQYF.

V is TRBV5-1 and J is TRBJ2-1; 11 nucleotides agree with TRBD2. Losses at the gene ends were 2 bases for V and 2 bases for J; bases not matched to a gene: 0. CDR1 is SGHRS, CDR2 YFSETQ, per germline. The CDR3 contains 15 residues. CDR3 in amino acids: CASSLLAGAYNEQFF. The CDR3, as DNA: TGCGCCAGCAGCTTACTAGCGGGAGCCTACAATGAGCAGTTCTTC.

The chain's CDR3 is CASSYNGFNMNTEAFF. The CDR3 nucleotides read TGTGCCAGCAGTTACAACGGTTTTAATATGAACACTGAAGCTTTCTTT. The chain uses TRBV6-7 and TRBJ1-1, with D hard to call. TRBV6-7 is classed as an ORF, of uncertain function. The CDR3 has 16 residues. Trimming shortened V by 2 bases and J by 0 bases, and 13 bases separated the two germline ends.

The chain links TRBV7-3 to TRBJ1-2; 8 bases line up with TRBD1. The CDR3 consists of 14 residues. Germline V gives CDR1 SGHTA, CDR2 FQGTGA. The junction had 8 bases not matched to a gene; V was cut back by 5 bases and J by 6 bases. The CDR3 reads CASSPTGDGDGYTF. In DNA, the CDR3 is TGTGCCAGCAGCCCGACAGGGGACGGCGATGGCTACACCTTC.

The chain has TRBV11-2 and TRBJ2-7; no clear D. Looked up from germline, CDR1 is SGHAT and CDR2 is FQNNGV. The CDR3 extends over 14 amino acids. Trimming cost V 1 base and J 5 bases, with 12 bases left between them. The CDR3 DNA reads TGTGCCAGCAGCTTAGGAGGCATACCAAACGAGCAGTACTTC. This translates into CASSLGGIPNEQYF.

CDR3 amino acids: CASSLGPSYEQYF. DNA of the CDR3: TGTGCCAGCAGCCTTGGGCCCTCCTACGAGCAGTACTTC. The genes are TRBV12-3 or TRBV12-4 and TRBJ2-7; D is unresolved. This CDR3 has 13 residues. V lost 6 bases to trimming and J lost 0 bases, with 9 bases between them.

This chain uses TRBV5-1 with TRBJ2-1, with D perhaps TRBD1 (5 bases). The CDR3 covers 16 residues. Trimming stripped 3 bases from V and 6 bases from J, with 19 bases between. Germline CDR1 reads SGHRS; CDR2 reads YFSETQ. The CDR3 DNA follows: TGCGCCAGCAGCTCGACCGCTACATCAGGGCTCAATGAGCAGTTCTTC. This sequence encodes CASSSTATSGLNEQFF.

The chain recombines TRBV10-1 with TRBJ2-7; D remains ambiguous. The CDR3 runs to 13 residues. V dropped 8 bases and J dropped 3 bases, with 14 bases sitting between them. In germline, CDR1 is WNHNN, CDR2 SYGVQD (reference sequence). CDR3 DNA: TGCGCCAGCCTGGGCAGTTTCTTCTACGAGCAGTACTTC. This sequence encodes CASLGSFFYEQYF.

J is TRBJ2-7 and V is TRBV2, with a possible D match to TRBD1 (8 bases). Germline V CDR1 and CDR2: SNHLY, FYNNEI. This CDR3 is built from 14 residues. Trimming shortened V by 8 bases and J by 4 bases, and 18 bases separated the two germline ends. The CDR3 loop reads CASGRDRTDYEQYF. The CDR3 DNA sequence: TGTGCCAGCGGGAGGGACAGGACGGATTACGAGCAGTACTTC.

The chain is built from TRBV18 and TRBJ1-1; D possibly corresponds to TRBD1 (5 bases). Trimming stripped 7 bases from V and 5 bases from J, with 17 bases between. The CDR3 totals 14 residues. Germline loops: CDR1 KGHSH, CDR2 LQKENI. The DNA of the CDR3 is TGTGCCAGCTTTGGGCAGGGAATTGGTACTGAAGCTTTCTTT. This sequence encodes CASFGQGIGTEAFF.

This chain joins TRBV28 and TRBJ2-2, with 9 bases that match TRBD2. Germline-derived CDR1 and CDR2 are MDHEN and SYDVKM. Germline trimming cut 4 bases from V and 5 bases from J; bases unmatched to any gene: 23. The CDR3 loop spans 21 amino acids. The CDR3 DNA reads TGTGCCAGCAGTTCGACCCTACACCCAATAGCGGGAGAAAAAGAGACCGGGGAGCTGTTTTTT. This sequence encodes CASSSTLHPIAGEKETGELFF.

The gene calls are TRBV5-4 and TRBJ2-2; D is ambiguous. Trimming left V 0 bases short and J 7 bases short, with 10 bases between. The germline gives CDR1 SGHNT, CDR2 YYREEE (reference sequence). The CDR3 runs to 14 residues. DNA of the CDR3: TGTGCCAGCAGCTTGGGGTCCGAGGTCGGGGAGCTGTTTTTT. This codes for CASSLGSEVGELFF.

This clone was detected once. The chain uses TRBV2 and TRBJ2-5, with a possible D match to TRBD2 (5 bases). This CDR3 has 14 amino acids. The V and J ends lost 6 bases and 4 bases respectively, with 15 bases between them. Per the germline V gene, CDR1 is SNHLY and CDR2 is FYNNEI. CDR3 sequence: CASSALRGGETQYF. The CDR3 coding sequence is TGTGCCAGCAGCGCCCTTCGCGGAGGAGAGACCCAGTACTTC.

The chain is built from TRBV27 and TRBJ2-7; a weak D match, TRBD1 (5 bases). V dropped 3 bases and J dropped 6 bases, with 18 bases sitting between them. The CDR3 has 15 residues. Germline CDR1 and CDR2: MNHEY and SMNVEV (reference sequence). Written as DNA, the CDR3 is TGTGCCAGCAGTTTTCCCGGACACGGGTTGGTCGAGCAGTACTTC. It yields the protein CASSFPGHGLVEQYF.

This clone appeared a few times. This chain uses TRBV15 with TRBJ1-5; D is unresolved. The CDR3 covers 14 residues. The germline gives CDR1 LNHNV, CDR2 YYDKDF (reference sequence). With 1 base removed from V and 1 base from J, the gap between germline ends came to 5 bases. CDR3 nucleotide sequence: TGTGCCACCAGCAGAGTTGGCAGCAATCAGCCCCAGCATTTT. Translation: CATSRVGSNQPQHF.

The gene calls are TRBV11-2 and TRBJ2-2; D not certain. Germline V gives CDR1 SGHAT, CDR2 FQNNGV. Trimming took off 0 bases at V and 1 base at J, with 12 bases between the two ends. The CDR3 covers 17 residues. The CDR3 spells CASSLDRNYLNTGELFF. The CDR3 DNA is TGTGCCAGCAGCTTAGATCGGAACTATTTGAACACCGGGGAGCTGTTTTTT.

The J gene is TRBJ2-7, the V gene TRBV18; 10 bases are a match to TRBD2. The CDR3 consists of 16 residues. Germline V gene lookup returns CDR1 KGHSH and CDR2 LQKENI. The V and J ends lost 0 bases and 7 bases, in that order; junction bases with no gene match: 9. The CDR3, as DNA: TGTGCCAGCTCACCACCGTTTAGCGGGAGGTTAAGGGAGCAGTACTTC. Residues: CASSPPFSGRLREQYF.

This clone occurred once. This chain uses TRBV6-1 with TRBJ1-5, with a weak D call TRBD1 (5 bases). Germline V CDR1 and CDR2: MNHNS, SASEGT. The CDR3 spans 14 residues. V lost 1 base and J lost 7, with 11 bases in between. Written as DNA, the CDR3 is TGTGCCAGCAGTGAAGGGTTGACAGTCCAGCCCCAGCATTTT. It encodes CASSEGLTVQPQHF.

In its sample, this clone was seen once. This chain uses TRBV19 with TRBJ2-1, with 10 positions matching TRBD2. V was clipped by 2 bases and J by 10 bases; unmatched bases: 8. The CDR3 sequence is 15 residues long. Germline V gives CDR1 LNHDA, CDR2 SQIVND (reference sequence). CDR3 sequence (DNA): TGTGCCAGTAGTATATCTAGCGGGGGCTTTGGGGAGCAGTTCTTC. This sequence encodes CASSISSGGFGEQFF. Full variable domain (missing parts from reference TRBV19 and TRBJ2-1): DGGITQSPKYLFRKEGQNVTLSCEQNLNHDAMYWYRQDPGQGLRLIYYSQIVNDFQKGDIAEGYSVSREKKESFPLTVTSAQKNPTAFYLCASSISSGGFGEQFFGPGTRLTVL.

This chain joins TRBV5-4 and TRBJ1-2; TRBD1 aligns across 7 bases. The CDR3 has 13 residues. The ends lost 4 bases at V and 4 bases at J; junction bases unmatched: 4. Germline CDR1 SGHNT, CDR2 YYREEE (reference sequence). CDR3 region: CASSNRGIYGYTF. CDR3 DNA: TGTGCCAGCAGCAACAGGGGTATCTATGGCTACACCTTC.

CDR3 in amino acids: CASSPRTSEAEQYF. The CDR3 DNA reads as TGTGCCAGCAGCCCAAGGACTAGCGAGGCCGAGCAGTACTTC. V and J are TRBV11-2 and TRBJ2-7, with 9 bases lining up with TRBD2. Per the germline V gene, CDR1 is SGHAT and CDR2 is FQNNGV. J lost 6 bases, V lost 5 bases, and 8 bases had no gene match. The CDR3 consists of 14 residues.

This clone has more than one count but fewer than ten. This same CDR3 is encoded by further DNA sequences in the sample. V usage is TRBV5-1 and J usage is TRBJ2-3; TRBD1 agrees at 9 bases. The germline CDR1 and CDR2 sequences are SGHRS and YFSETQ. The trim removed 3 bases at V and 3 bases at J, leaving 5 bases unmatched. The CDR3 spans 15 residues. This chain's CDR3 is CASSSGQGSTDTQYF. CDR3 coding DNA: TGCGCCAGCAGCTCAGGACAGGGGTCGACAGATACGCAGTATTTT.

V usage is TRBV9 and J usage is TRBJ2-7, with TRBD2 identical over 7 bases. Per the germline V gene, CDR1 is SGDLS and CDR2 is YYNGEE. The junction had 3 bases not matched to a gene; V was cut back by 3 bases and J by 0 bases. This CDR3 has 14 amino acids. The CDR3 DNA reads as TGTGCCAGCAGCGAGGGCGGGAGCTCCTACGAGCAGTACTTC. Amino acid sequence: CASSEGGSSYEQYF.

The chain uses TRBV6-5 and TRBJ2-5; D perhaps matches TRBD2 (5 bases). The germline V gene has CDR1 MNHEY and CDR2 SVGAGI. Trimming removed 10 bases from V and 4 bases from J, with 22 bases in between. CDR3 length: 15 amino acids. CDR3 nucleotides: TGTGCCACCGAGGCTGGGGTTCGAGGAGGAGAGACCCAGTACTTC. This encodes CATEAGVRGGETQYF.

The V call is TRBV10-3, the J call TRBJ2-1; 8 nucleotides match TRBD2. Germline values: CDR1 ENHRY, CDR2 SYGVKD. The V segment lost 8 bases and the J segment 8 bases; nucleotides outside the gene matches: 11. The CDR3 loop spans 14 amino acids. Here the CDR3 reads CAILDGTRGDEQFF. CDR3 in DNA: TGTGCCATCCTGGACGGGACTAGAGGTGATGAGCAGTTCTTC.

The chain couples TRBV6-5 to TRBJ1-2, with 9 bases identical to TRBD1. This CDR3 is 14 amino acids long. CDR1 MNHEY and CDR2 SVGAGI come from the germline V gene. With V trimmed by 6 bases and J by 3 bases, 5 bases remained unmatched. The DNA of the CDR3 is TGTGCCAGCAGCCCCGGGACAGGGTACTATGGCTACACCTTC. This sequence encodes CASSPGTGYYGYTF.

This clone was detected once. V is TRBV6-5 and J is TRBJ1-6; 7 bases map to TRBD1. With 0 bases clipped from V and 7 bases from J, the junction kept 6 bases outside the gene matches. Germline CDR1 MNHEY, CDR2 SVGAGI. The CDR3 contains 16 residues. This CDR3 is CASSYSTPGQNSPLHF. CDR3 nucleotides: TGTGCCAGCAGTTACTCGACGCCGGGACAGAATTCACCCCTCCACTTT.